This T cell receptor beta chain appears in the sequencing data of a study of cytomegalovirus exposure and HLA in healthy donors. Study information: Early released data had approximately 86 million unique TCRs, all coming from HLA-typed donors.

The CDR3 covers 15 residues. Germline V CDR1 and CDR2: MNHEY, SVGAGI. 13 Jbeta primers and 60 Vbeta primers were used for the PCR. TCRdb keeps only in-frame clones here, not all; method: immunoSEQ multiplex PCR. This table holds approximately 180,000 clones, under 85% found once. As regards this clone: What it recognizes is unknown.

Regarding the study as a whole: Later analysis identified a missense DCLRE1C variant that was linked to TCR beta V- and J-gene trimming. A list of about 180 TCR beta chains associated with cytomegalovirus was given.

Material: PBMCs. The sequence derives from a male donor in good health and CMV-seronegative. The rearrangement joins TRBV6-5 to TRBJ2-5; possible D gene TRBD1, 6 bases. The J call may be faulty, since TRBJ2-7 better matches the DNA end. The CDR3 reads CASSYATGSSYEQYF. CDR3 bases: TGTGCCAGCAGTTACGCAACAGGGAGCTCCTACGAGCAGTACTTC.